Each of the 13 T cell receptor beta chains below was sequenced from the same sample in a study of shared T cell receptors in the human thymus. Libraries were prepared by immunoSEQ multiplex PCR; TCRdb keeps only in-frame clonotypes and omits some of them. The data contain hundreds of thousands of clones, about 84% of them seen just once; the ten biggest clones take up around 0.012%. The sample also formed part of further work on human thymus T cells.

Sequencing used thymocytes. The source is a boy in the first two years of life with a congenital heart defect.

This clone occurred a few times. The chain carries TRBV29-1 and TRBJ2-5; D remains unclear. V lost 1 base and J 5 bases, leaving 11 bases between the germline ends. The CDR3 length is 13 residues. The germline gives CDR1 SQVTM, CDR2 ANQGSEA. In DNA, the CDR3 is TGCAGCGTTGAAGTCATTAGAGGCGAGACCCAGTACTTC. Translated: CSVEVIRGETQYF.

J is TRBJ2-6 and V is TRBV5-1, with D possibly TRBD1 on 6 matching bases. V gave up 8 bases and J gave up 3 bases, with 9 bases separating them. CDR3 length: 13 residues. Germline-derived CDR1 and CDR2 are SGHRS and YFSETQ. Written as DNA, the CDR3 is TGCGCCAGTACAGGGAGTGGGGCCAACGTCCTGACTTTC. This translates into CASTGSGANVLTF.

A single count supports this clone. The J gene is TRBJ2-1, the V gene TRBV30, with 8 positions matching TRBD2. CDR1 and CDR2 from the germline V gene are GTSNPN and SVGIG (reference sequence). V shed 0 bases, J shed 1 base, and the junction held 14 bases outside the gene matches. This CDR3 region has 19 residues. CDR3 coding DNA: TGTGCCTGGAGTGTATTTTGGCGGGAGGAATTATTTTCCTACAATGAGCAGTTCTTC. It codes for CAWSVFWREELFSYNEQFF.

The V call is TRBV28, the J call TRBJ2-5; no firm D call. With 7 bases removed from V and 2 bases from J, the gap between germline ends came to 14 bases. The CDR3 is 14 amino acids. The germline CDR1 and CDR2 sequences are MDHEN and SYDVKM. CDR3 DNA sequence: TGTGCCAGCACTGGCCGGCGGCCACAAGAGACCCAGTACTTC. Translated: CASTGRRPQETQYF.

The rearrangement links TRBV7-9 to TRBJ2-1; 11 bases are a match to TRBD1. V gave up 5 bases and J gave up 6 bases; unmatched junction bases: 15. The CDR3 contains 18 residues. Germline V CDR1 and CDR2: SEHNR, FQNEAQ (reference sequence). CDR3 nucleotides: TGTGCCAGCAGCCCTGAGCCGGGAGGACAGGGGGCAGGCAATGAGCAGTTCTTC. This translates into CASSPEPGGQGAGNEQFF.

This clone occurred once. This chain joins TRBV11-3 and TRBJ1-4, with a possible D match to TRBD1 (6 bases). This CDR3 region has 11 residues. Germline CDR1 and CDR2: SGHNT and YENEEA. The V end was cut by 6 bases, the J end by 15 bases, with 14 bases between. For the CDR3, the DNA is TGTGCCAGCAGGGTCCAGGGGACAATGTTTTTT. It is translated as CASRVQGTMFF.

The gene calls are TRBV19 and TRBJ1-2, with 8 bases fitting TRBD1. Looked up from germline, CDR1 is LNHDA and CDR2 is SQIVND (reference sequence). Trimming at V came to 7 bases and at J to 8 bases, leaving 12 bases not matched to a gene. The CDR3 length is 14 residues. The CDR3 sequence: CASTSLPGGWGYTF. The CDR3 DNA reads as TGTGCCAGTACGTCCCTGCCAGGGGGCTGGGGCTACACCTTC.

The chain employs TRBV28 and TRBJ1-2; 8 bases align to TRBD1. J was trimmed by 4 bases and V by 10 bases; bases with no gene match: 20. The CDR3 is made up of 17 amino acids. Germline CDR1 and CDR2: MDHEN and SYDVKM. CDR3 nucleotide sequence: TGTGCCACCCTTTTTCGGGACAGGCTTCCTAGCCCCTATGGCTACACCTTC. This codes for CATLFRDRLPSPYGYTF.

The chain joins TRBV11-1 to TRBJ2-1; D remains unclear. The germline V gene encodes CDR1 SGHAT and CDR2 FQDESV (reference sequence). The germline V and J ends were trimmed by 5 bases and 4 bases, with 21 bases remaining between them. The CDR3 runs to 17 residues. The CDR3 sequence: CASSQSHRRLVYNEQFF. In DNA form, the CDR3 reads TGTGCCAGCAGCCAAAGTCATCGGCGGCTAGTTTACAATGAGCAGTTCTTC.

This chain links TRBV29-1 with TRBJ2-3; 7 bases map to TRBD1. The ends lost 4 bases at V and 2 bases at J; junction bases unmatched: 9. The CDR3 runs 15 residues. In germline, CDR1 is SQVTM, CDR2 ANQGSEA. The CDR3 protein is CSVGTSGQYTDTQYF. In DNA, the CDR3 is TGCAGCGTTGGCACTTCGGGACAGTACACAGATACGCAGTATTTT.

This clone was detected a few times. The chain uses TRBV27 and TRBJ2-3, with D perhaps matching TRBD1 (5 bases). This CDR3 comprises 15 residues. Per germline, CDR1 MNHEY and CDR2 SMNVEV (reference sequence). The ends were cut back, 1 base at V and 4 bases at J, with 12 bases in the middle. In nucleotides, the CDR3 is TGTGCCAGCAGTTTATGGGGCAGGCACCCAGATACGCAGTATTTT. Encoded protein: CASSLWGRHPDTQYF.

This clone was found once. The rearrangement links TRBV30 to TRBJ2-1, with a possible D match to TRBD2 (5 bases). V was shortened by 2 bases and J by 5 bases, with 13 bases between the two germline ends. Looked up from germline, CDR1 is GTSNPN and CDR2 is SVGIG (reference sequence). The CDR3 sequence is 14 residues long. The CDR3 nucleotides read TGTGCCTGGAGTAAGCGGCACCTAAACAATGAGCAGTTCTTC. It yields the protein CAWSKRHLNNEQFF.

This chain uses TRBV5-1 with TRBJ2-2; possibly TRBD2 for D (5 bases). V was cut by 0 bases and J by 5 bases, with 11 bases left in between. The CDR3 sequence is 15 residues long. The germline V gene encodes CDR1 SGHRS and CDR2 YFSETQ. Here the CDR3 DNA reads TGCGCCAGCAGCTTGGGAGCGGATAAGACCGGGGAGCTGTTTTTT. This sequence encodes CASSLGADKTGELFF.